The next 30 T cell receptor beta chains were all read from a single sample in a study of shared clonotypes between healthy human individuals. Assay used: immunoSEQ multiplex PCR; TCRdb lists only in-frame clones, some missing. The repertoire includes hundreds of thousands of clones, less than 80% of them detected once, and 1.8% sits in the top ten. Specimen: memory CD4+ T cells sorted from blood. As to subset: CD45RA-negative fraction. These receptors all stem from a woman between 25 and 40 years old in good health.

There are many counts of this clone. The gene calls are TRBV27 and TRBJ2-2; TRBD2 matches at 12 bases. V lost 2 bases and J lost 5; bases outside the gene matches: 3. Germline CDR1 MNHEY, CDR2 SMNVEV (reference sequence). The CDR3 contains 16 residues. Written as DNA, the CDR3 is TGTGCCAGCAGTTTACGAGGACTAGCGGGAACCGGGGAGCTGTTTTTT. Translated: CASSLRGLAGTGELFF.

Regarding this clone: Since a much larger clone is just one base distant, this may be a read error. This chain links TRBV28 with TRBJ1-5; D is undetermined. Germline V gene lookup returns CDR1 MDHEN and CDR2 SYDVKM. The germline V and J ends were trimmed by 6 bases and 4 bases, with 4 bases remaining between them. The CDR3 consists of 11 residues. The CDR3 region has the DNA TGTGCCAGCAGCGGAAATCAGCCCCAGCATTTT. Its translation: CASSGNQPQHF.

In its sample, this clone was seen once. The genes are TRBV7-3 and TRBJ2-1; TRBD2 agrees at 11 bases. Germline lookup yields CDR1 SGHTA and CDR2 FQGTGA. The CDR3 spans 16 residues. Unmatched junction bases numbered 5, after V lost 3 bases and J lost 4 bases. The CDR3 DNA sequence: TGTGCCAGCAGCTTTGGGACTAGCGGTTTTTACAATGAGCAGTTCTTC. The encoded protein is CASSFGTSGFYNEQFF.

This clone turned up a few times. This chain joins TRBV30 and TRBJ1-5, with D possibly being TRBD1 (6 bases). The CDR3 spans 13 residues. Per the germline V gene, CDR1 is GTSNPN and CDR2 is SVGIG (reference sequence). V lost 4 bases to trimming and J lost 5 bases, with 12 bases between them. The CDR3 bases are TGTGCCTGGACTCGGGGGCTAGATCAGCCCCAGCATTTT. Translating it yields CAWTRGLDQPQHF.

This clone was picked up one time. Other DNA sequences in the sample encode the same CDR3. In DNA form, the CDR3 reads TGTGCCATCAGCGGTAACACTGAAGCTTTCTTT. It specifies CAISGNTEAFF. The gene calls are TRBV10-3 and TRBJ1-1; D gene ambiguous. Between the trimmed V and J ends, which lost 6 bases and 2 bases, there was a span of 4 bases. CDR1 and CDR2 (germline): ENHRY, SYGVKD. The CDR3 runs 11 residues.

Here the CDR3 reads CASRELGYIQYF. CDR3 nucleotides: TGTGCCAGCAGGGAACTTGGGTACATTCAGTACTTC. The rearrangement joins TRBV6-1 to TRBJ2-4; D remains ambiguous. CDR1 MNHNS and CDR2 SASEGT come from the germline V gene. The CDR3 is 12 residues long. V shed 6 bases and J shed 8 bases, with 11 bases lying between them.

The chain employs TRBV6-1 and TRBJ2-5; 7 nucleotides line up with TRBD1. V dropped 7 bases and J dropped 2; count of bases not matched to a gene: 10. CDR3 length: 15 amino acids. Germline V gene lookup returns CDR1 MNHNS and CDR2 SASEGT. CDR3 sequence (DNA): TGTGCCAGCAACCCGTCCCGGGACAGACAAGAGACCCAGTACTTC. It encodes CASNPSRDRQETQYF.

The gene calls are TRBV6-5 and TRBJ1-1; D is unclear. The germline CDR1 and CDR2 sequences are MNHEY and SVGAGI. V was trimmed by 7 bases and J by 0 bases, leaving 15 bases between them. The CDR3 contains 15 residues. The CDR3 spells CASKRQTGMNTEAFF. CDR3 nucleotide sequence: TGTGCCAGCAAAAGACAAACCGGGATGAACACTGAAGCTTTCTTT.

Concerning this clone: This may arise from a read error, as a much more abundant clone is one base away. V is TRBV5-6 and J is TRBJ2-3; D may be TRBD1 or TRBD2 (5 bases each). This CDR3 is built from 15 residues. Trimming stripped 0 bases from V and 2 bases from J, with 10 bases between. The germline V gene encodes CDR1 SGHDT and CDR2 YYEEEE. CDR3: CASSLGWGYTDTQYF. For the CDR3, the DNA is TGTGCCAGCAGCTTGGGTTGGGGGTACACAGATACGCAGTATTTT.

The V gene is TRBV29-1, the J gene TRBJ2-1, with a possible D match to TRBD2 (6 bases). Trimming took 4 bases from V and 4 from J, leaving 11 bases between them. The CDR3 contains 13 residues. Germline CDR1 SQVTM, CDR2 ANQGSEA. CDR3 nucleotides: TGCAGCGTTGCCGGGGGTCGGTACAATGAGCAGTTCTTC. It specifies CSVAGGRYNEQFF.

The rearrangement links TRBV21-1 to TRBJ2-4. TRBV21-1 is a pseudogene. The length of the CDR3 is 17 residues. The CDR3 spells CASSRAPGREAKNIQYF. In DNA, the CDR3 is TGTGCCAGCAGCAGAGCGCCGGGCCGCGAAGCCAAAAACATTCAGTACTTC.

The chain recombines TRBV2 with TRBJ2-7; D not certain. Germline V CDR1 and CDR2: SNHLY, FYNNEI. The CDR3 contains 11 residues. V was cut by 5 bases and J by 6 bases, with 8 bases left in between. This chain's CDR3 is CASSPLAEQYF. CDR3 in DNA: TGTGCCAGCAGTCCACTGGCCGAGCAGTACTTC.

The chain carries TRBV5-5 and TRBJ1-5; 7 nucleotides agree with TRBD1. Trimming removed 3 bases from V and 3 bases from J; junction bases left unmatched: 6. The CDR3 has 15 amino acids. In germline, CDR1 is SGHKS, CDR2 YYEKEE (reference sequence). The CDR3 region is CASSSGTVPNQPQHF. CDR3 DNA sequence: TGTGCCAGCAGCTCCGGGACAGTCCCCAATCAGCCCCAGCATTTT.

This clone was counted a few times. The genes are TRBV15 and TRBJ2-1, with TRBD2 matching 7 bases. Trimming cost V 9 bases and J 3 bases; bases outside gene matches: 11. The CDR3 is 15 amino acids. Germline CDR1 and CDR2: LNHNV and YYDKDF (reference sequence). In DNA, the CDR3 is TGTGCCACTAGAGGCCCAGCGGGACTCTACAATGAGCAGTTCTTC. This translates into CATRGPAGLYNEQFF.

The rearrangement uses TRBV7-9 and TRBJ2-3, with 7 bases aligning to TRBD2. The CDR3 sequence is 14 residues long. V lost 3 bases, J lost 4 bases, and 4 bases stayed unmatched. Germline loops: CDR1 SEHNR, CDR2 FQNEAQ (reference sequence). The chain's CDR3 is CASSFTGRSDTQYF. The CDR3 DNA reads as TGTGCCAGCAGCTTCACCGGGAGGTCAGATACGCAGTATTTT.

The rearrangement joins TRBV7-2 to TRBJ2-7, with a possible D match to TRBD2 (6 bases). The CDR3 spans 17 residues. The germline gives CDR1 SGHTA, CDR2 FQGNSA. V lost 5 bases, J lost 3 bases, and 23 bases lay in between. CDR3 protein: CASSLQRLRESNYEQYF. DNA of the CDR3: TGTGCCAGCAGCCTACAAAGGCTACGGGAGTCAAACTACGAGCAGTACTTC.

The CDR3 DNA is TGTGCCAGCCTGGACAGGCTGGGCACTGAAGCTTTCTTT. Its protein product is CASLDRLGTEAFF. V usage is TRBV27 and J usage is TRBJ1-1; 7 positions agree with TRBD1. The CDR3 sequence is 13 residues long. Germline V lookup: CDR1 MNHEY, CDR2 SMNVEV (reference sequence). V dropped 8 bases and J dropped 4; count of bases not matched to a gene: 7.

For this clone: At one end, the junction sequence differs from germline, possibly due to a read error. CDR3 in amino acids: CASSLAGLSYNEQFF. CDR3 DNA sequence: TGTGCCAGCAGTTTAGCGGGTCTCTCCTACAATGAGCAGTTCTTC. The chain has TRBV11-2 and TRBJ2-1; TRBD2 agrees at 7 bases. Per the germline V gene, CDR1 is SGHAT and CDR2 is FQNNGV. The length of the CDR3 is 15 residues.

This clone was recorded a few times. Here the CDR3 reads CAWSEGALGNTIYF. For the CDR3, the DNA is TGTGCCTGGAGTGAGGGGGCGCTTGGAAACACCATATATTTT. V gene TRBV30 combines with J gene TRBJ1-3; 7 bases are a match to TRBD1. V lost 1 base to trimming and J lost 3 bases; unmatched junction nucleotides: 3. CDR3 length equals 14 residues. Germline lookup yields CDR1 GTSNPN and CDR2 SVGIG (reference sequence).

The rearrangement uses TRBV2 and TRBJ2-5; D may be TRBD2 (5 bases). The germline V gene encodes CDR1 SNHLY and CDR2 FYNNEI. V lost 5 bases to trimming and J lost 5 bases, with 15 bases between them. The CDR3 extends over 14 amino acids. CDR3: CASSLSASTETQYF. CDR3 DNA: TGTGCCAGCAGTTTGTCGGCTAGCACGGAGACCCAGTACTTC.

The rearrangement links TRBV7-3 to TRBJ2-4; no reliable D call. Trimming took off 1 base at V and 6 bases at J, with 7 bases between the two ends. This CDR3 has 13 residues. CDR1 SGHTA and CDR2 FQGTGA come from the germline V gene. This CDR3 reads CASSLNQANIQYF. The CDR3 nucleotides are TGTGCCAGCAGCTTAAACCAGGCAAACATTCAGTACTTC. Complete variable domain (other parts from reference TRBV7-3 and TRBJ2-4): GAGVSQTPSNKVTEKGKYVELRCDPISGHTALYWYRQSLGQGPEFLIYFQGTGAADDSGLPNDRFFAVRPEGSVSTLKIQRTERGDSAVYLCASSLNQANIQYFGAGTRLSVL.

The CDR3 spells CASSPGQARYF. Here the CDR3 DNA reads TGTGCCAGCAGCCCGGGACAGGCGAGATACTTC. V is TRBV11-2 and J is TRBJ2-7; 8 bases are shared with TRBD1. CDR3 length: 11 amino acids. V trimming: 5 bases; J trimming: 13 bases; junction bases outside the gene matches: 7. In germline, CDR1 is SGHAT, CDR2 FQNNGV.

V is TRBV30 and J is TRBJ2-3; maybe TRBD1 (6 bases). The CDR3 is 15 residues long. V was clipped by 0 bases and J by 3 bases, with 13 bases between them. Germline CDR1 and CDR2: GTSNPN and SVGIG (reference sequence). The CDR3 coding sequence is TGTGCCTGGAGTGTGGGACACCTCGGGACAGATACGCAGTATTTT. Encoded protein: CAWSVGHLGTDTQYF.

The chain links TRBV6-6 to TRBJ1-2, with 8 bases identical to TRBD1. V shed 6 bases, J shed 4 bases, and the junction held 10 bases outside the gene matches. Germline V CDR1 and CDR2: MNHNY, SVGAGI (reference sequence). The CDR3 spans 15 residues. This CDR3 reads CASSNGQGPSYGYTF. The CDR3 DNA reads TGTGCCAGCAGCAATGGACAGGGCCCTTCCTATGGCTACACCTTC.

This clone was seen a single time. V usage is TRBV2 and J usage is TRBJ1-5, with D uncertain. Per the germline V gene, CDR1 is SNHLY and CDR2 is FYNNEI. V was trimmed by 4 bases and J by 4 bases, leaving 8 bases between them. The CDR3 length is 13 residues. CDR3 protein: CASSVEGNQPQHF. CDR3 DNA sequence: TGTGCCAGCAGTGTAGAAGGAAATCAGCCCCAGCATTTT.

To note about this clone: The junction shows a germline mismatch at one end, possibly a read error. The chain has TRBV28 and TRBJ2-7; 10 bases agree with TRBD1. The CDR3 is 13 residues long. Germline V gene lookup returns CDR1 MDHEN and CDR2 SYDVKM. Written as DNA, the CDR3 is TGTGCCAGCAGCAAAACACGGGACAGGGGCCTGTGCTTC. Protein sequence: CASSKTRDRGLCF.

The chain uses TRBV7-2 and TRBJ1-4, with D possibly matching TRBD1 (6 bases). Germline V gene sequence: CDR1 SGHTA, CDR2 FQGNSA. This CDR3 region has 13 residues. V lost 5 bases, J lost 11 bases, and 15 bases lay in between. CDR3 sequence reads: CASSRGLGRKLFF. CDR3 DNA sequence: TGTGCCAGCAGCCGGGGGCTGGGGCGCAAACTGTTTTTT.

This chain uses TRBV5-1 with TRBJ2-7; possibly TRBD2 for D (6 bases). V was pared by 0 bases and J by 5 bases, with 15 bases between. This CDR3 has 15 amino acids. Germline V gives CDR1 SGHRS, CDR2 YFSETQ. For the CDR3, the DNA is TGCGCCAGCAGCTTGGCGGGGGACCTTGGAAACGAGCAGTACTTC. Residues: CASSLAGDLGNEQYF. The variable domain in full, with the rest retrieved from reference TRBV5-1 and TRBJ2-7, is KAGVTQTPRYLIKTRGQQVTLSCSPISGHRSVSWYQQTPGQGLQFLFEYFSETQRNKGNFPGRFSGRQFSNSRSEMNVSTLELGDSALYLCASSLAGDLGNEQYFGPGTRLTVT.

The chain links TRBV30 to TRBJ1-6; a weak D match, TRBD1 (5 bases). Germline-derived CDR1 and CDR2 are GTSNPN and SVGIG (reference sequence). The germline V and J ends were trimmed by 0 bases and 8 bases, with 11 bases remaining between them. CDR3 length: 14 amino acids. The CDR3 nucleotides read TGTGCCTGGAGTGTACCCCTGGGGGATTCACCCCTCCACTTT. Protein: CAWSVPLGDSPLHF.

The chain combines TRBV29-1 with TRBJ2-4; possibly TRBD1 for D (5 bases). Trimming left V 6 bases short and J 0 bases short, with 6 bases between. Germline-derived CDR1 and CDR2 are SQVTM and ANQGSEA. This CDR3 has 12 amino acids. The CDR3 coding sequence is TGCAGCGTCAGGGCAGCCAAAAACATTCAGTACTTC. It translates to CSVRAAKNIQYF.